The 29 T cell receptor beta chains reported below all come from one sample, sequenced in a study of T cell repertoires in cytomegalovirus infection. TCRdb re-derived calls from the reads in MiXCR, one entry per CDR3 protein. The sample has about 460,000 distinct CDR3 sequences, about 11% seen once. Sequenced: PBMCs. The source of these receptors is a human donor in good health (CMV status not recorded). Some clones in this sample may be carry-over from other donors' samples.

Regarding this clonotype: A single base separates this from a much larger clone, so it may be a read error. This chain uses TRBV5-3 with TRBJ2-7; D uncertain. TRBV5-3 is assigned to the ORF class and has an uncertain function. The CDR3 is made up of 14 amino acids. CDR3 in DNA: TGTACCAGCAGCCCCAGTACAGCCCTCTACGAGCAGTACTTC. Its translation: CTSSPSTALYEQYF.

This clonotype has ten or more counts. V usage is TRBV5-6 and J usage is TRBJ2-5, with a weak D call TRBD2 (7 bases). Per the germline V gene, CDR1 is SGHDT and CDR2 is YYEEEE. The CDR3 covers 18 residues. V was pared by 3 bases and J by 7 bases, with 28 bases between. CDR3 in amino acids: CASSSQGGARISKVTQYF. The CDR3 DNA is TGTGCCAGCAGCTCCCAAGGGGGGGCCCGAATCTCCAAAGTGACCCAGTACTTC.

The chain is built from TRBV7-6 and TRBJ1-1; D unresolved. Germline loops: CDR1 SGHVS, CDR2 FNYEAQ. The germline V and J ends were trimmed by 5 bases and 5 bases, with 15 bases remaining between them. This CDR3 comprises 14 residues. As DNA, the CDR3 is TGTGCCAGCAGCCCCGACCCGACGGGGACTGAAGCTTTCTTT. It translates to CASSPDPTGTEAFF.

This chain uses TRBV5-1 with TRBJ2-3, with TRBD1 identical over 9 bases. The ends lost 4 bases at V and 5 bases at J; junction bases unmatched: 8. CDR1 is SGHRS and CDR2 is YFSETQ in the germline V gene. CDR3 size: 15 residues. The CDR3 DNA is TGCGCCAGCAGCCATAAACAGGGGGCAGGAGATACGCAGTATTTT. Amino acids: CASSHKQGAGDTQYF.

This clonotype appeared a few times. The CDR3 nucleotides are TGTGCCACCTTCAGGGTGAGCTCTGGAAACACCATATATTTT. Its translation is CATFRVSSGNTIYF. This chain joins TRBV28 and TRBJ1-3; TRBD1 is a possible D gene (5 bases). Trimming took off 10 bases at V and 0 bases at J, with 13 bases between the two ends. CDR1 and CDR2 from the germline V gene are MDHEN and SYDVKM. There are 14 residues in the CDR3.

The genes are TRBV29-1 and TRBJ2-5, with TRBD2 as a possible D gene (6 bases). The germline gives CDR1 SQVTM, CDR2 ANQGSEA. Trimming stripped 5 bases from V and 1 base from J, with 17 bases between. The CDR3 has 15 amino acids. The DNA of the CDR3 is TGCAGCGTTCGCGGAGGGCTGGAAGGCCAAGAGACCCAGTACTTC. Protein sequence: CSVRGGLEGQETQYF.

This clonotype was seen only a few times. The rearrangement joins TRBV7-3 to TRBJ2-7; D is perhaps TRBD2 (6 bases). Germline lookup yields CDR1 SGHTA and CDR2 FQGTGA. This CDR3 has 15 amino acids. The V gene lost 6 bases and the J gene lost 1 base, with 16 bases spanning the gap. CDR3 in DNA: TGTGCCAGCAGTCCTGGCGGGGAATATTCCTACGAGCAGTACTTC. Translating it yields CASSPGGEYSYEQYF.

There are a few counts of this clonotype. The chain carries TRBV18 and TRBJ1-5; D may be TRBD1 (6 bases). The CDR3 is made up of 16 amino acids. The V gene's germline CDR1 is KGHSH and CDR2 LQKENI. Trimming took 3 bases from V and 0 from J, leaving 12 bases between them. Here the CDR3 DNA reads TGTGCCAGCTCACCTTTCGCAGGGGATAGCAATCAGCCCCAGCATTTT. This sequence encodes CASSPFAGDSNQPQHF.

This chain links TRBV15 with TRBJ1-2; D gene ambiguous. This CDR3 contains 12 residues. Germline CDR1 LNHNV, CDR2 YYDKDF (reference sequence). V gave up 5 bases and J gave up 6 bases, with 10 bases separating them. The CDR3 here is CATSLQEDGYTF. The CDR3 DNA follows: TGTGCCACCAGCCTCCAGGAGGATGGCTACACCTTC.

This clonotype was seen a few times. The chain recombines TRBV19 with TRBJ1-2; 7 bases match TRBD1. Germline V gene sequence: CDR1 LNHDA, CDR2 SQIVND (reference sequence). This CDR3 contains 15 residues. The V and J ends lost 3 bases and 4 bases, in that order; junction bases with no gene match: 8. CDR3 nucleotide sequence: TGTGCCAGTAGTATTGGGTCGACAGGGATCTATGGCTACACCTTC. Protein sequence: CASSIGSTGIYGYTF.

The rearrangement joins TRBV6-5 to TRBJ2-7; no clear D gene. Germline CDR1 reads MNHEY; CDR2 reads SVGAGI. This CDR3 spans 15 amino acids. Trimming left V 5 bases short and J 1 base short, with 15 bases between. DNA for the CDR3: TGTGCCAGCAGTCAAGGACCCCTCAGGTCCTACGAGCAGTACTTC. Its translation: CASSQGPLRSYEQYF.

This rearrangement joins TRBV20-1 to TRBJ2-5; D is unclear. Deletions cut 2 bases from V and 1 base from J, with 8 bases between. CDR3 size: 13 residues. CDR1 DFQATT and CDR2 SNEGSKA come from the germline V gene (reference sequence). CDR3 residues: CSARLVLQETQYF. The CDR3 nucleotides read TGCAGTGCTAGACTAGTCCTCCAAGAGACCCAGTACTTC.

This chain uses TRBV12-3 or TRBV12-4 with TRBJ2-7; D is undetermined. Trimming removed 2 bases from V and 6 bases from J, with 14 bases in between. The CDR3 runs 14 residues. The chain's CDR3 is CASSLRQVRAEQYF. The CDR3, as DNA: TGTGCCAGCAGTTTACGGCAGGTCCGGGCCGAGCAGTACTTC.

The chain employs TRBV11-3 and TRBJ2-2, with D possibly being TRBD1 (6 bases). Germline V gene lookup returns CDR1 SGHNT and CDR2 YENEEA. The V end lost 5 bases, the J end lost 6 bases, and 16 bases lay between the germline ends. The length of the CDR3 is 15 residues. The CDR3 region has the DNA TGTGCCAGCAGCGCACCGGGACACCTGCCCGGGGAGCTGTTTTTT. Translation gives CASSAPGHLPGELFF.

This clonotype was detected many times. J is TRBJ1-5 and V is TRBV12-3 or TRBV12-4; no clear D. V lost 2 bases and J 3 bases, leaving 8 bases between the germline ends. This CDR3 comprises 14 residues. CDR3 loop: CASSLRRTNQPQHF. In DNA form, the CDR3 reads TGTGCCAGCAGTTTACGTAGAACCAATCAGCCCCAGCATTTT.

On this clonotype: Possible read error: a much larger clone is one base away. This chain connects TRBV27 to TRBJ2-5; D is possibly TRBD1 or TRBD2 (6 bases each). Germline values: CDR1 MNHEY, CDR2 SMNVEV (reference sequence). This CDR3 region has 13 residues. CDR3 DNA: TGTGCCAGCAGAAGCAGGGGACTGGAGACCCGGTACTTC. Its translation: CASRSRGLETRYF.

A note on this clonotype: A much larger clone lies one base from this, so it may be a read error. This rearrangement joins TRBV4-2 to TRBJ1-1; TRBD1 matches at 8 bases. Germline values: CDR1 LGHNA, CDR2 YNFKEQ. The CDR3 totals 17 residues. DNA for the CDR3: TGTACCAGCAGCCACCCAAAGACCCGGACAGGGAAAACTGAAGCTTTCTTT. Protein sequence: CTSSHPKTRTGKTEAFF.

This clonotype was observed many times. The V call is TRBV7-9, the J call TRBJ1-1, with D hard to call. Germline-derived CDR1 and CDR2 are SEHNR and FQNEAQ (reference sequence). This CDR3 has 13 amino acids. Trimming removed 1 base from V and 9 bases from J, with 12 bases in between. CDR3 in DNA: TGTGCCAGCAGCTTAGTTGAGACCGCGCAAGCTTTCTTT. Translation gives CASSLVETAQAFF.

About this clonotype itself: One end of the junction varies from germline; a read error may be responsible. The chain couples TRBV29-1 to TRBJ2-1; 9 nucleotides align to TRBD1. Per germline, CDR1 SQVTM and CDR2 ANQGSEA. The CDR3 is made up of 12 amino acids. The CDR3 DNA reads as TGCAGCGTTTCAGGGACAGGGAATGAGCGGTTCTTC. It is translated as CSVSGTGNERFF.

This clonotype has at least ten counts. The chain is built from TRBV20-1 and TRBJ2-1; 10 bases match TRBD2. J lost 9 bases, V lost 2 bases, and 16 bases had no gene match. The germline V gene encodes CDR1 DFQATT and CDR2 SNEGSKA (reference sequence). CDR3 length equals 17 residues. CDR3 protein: CSARSHEASGGPREQFF. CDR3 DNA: TGCAGTGCTAGAAGTCATGAGGCTAGCGGGGGCCCTCGTGAGCAGTTCTTC.

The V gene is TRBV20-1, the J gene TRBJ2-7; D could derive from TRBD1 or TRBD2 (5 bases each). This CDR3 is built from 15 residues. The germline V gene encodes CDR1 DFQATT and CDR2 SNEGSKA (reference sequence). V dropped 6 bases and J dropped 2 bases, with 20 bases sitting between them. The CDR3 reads CSAFRDPTATYEQYF. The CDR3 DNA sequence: TGCAGTGCATTTCGGGACCCTACCGCCACCTACGAGCAGTACTTC.

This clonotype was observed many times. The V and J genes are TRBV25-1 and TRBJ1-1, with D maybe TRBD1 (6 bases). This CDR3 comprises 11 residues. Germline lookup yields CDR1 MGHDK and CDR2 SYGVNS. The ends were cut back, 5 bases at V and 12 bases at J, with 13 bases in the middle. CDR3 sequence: CASSRQGIPFF. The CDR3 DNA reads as TGTGCCAGCAGTCGGCAGGGGATTCCTTTCTTT.

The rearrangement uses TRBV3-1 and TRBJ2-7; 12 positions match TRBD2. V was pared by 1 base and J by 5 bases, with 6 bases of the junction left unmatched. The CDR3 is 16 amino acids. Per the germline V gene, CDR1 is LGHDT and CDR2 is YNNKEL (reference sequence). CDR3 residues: CASSQVMTSGRNEQYF. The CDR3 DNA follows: TGTGCCAGCAGCCAAGTTATGACTAGCGGGAGAAACGAGCAGTACTTC.

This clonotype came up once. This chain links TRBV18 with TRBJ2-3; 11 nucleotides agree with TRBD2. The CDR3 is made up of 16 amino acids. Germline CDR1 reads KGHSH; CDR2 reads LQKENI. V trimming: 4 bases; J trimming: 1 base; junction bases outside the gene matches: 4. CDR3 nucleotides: TGTGCCAGCTCACTGACTAGCGGGACTGGCACAGATACGCAGTATTTT. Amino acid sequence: CASSLTSGTGTDTQYF.

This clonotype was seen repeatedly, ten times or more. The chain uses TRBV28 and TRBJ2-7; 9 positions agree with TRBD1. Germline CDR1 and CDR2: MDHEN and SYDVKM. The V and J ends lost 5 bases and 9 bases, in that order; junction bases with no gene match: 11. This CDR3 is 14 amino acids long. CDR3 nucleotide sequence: TGTGCCAGCAGTCCTCTGGGACAGGGAGCTTGGCAGTACTTC. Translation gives CASSPLGQGAWQYF. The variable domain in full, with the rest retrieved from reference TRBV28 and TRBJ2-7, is DVKVTQSSRYLVKRTGEKVFLECVQDMDHENMFWYRQDPGLGLRLIYFSYDVKMKEKGDIPEGYSVSREKKERFSLILESASTNQTSMYLCASSPLGQGAWQYFGPGTRLTVT.

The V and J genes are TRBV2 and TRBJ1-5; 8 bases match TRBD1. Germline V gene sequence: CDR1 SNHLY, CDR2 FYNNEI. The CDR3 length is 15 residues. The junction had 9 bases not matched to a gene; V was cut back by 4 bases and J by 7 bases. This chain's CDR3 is CASSGIGQGRQPQHF. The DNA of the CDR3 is TGTGCCAGCAGTGGAATTGGACAGGGTCGCCAGCCCCAGCATTTT.

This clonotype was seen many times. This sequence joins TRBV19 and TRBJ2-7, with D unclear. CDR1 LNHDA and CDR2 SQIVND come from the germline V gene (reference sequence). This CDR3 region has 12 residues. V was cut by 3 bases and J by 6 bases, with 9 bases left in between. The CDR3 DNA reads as TGTGCCAGTAGTATTAACGGCGGCGAGCAGTACTTC. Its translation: CASSINGGEQYF.

The CDR3 DNA follows: TGTGCCAGCAGCTGGGGACAGGGACCCAATTCACCCCTCCACTTT. Translating it yields CASSWGQGPNSPLHF. The gene calls are TRBV5-8 and TRBJ1-6, with TRBD1 identical over 9 bases. Germline V gives CDR1 SGHTS, CDR2 YDEGEE. The CDR3 runs 15 residues. With 3 bases clipped from V and 7 bases from J, the junction kept 5 bases outside the gene matches.

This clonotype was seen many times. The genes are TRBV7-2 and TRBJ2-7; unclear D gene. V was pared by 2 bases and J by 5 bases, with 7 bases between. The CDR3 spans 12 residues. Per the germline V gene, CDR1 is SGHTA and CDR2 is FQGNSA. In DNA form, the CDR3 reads TGTGCCAGCAGCTTAATTGGGGACGAGCAGTACTTC. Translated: CASSLIGDEQYF.